The 16 T cell receptor beta chains reported below all come from one sample, sequenced in a study of control samples from healthy donors and cancer patients. TCRdb keeps only in-frame clones here, not all; method: immunoSEQ multiplex PCR. Of roughly 63,000 clones listed, around 87% were seen once; the top ten hold roughly 5.7%. The specimen sequenced was PBMCs. The receptors were sampled from a man in his sixties with colorectal cancer.

The chain couples TRBV6-1 to TRBJ1-6, with D unclear. V was clipped by 1 base and J by 19 bases, with 8 bases between them. Per germline, CDR1 MNHNS and CDR2 SASEGT. This CDR3 contains 10 residues. The CDR3 DNA follows: TGTGCCAGCAGTGAAGTTACTGAGCACTTT. Its translation: CASSEVTEHF.

This chain links TRBV9 with TRBJ1-2; no reliable D call. Trimming took 4 bases from V and 2 from J, leaving 3 bases between them. Germline assignment: CDR1 SGDLS and CDR2 YYNGEE. The CDR3 loop spans 11 amino acids. The CDR3 region is CASSYNYGYTF. In DNA form, the CDR3 reads TGTGCCAGCAGCTACAACTATGGCTACACCTTC.

This clone was seen only a few times. The chain recombines TRBV6-5 with TRBJ2-7; D not certain. CDR3 length equals 16 residues. Germline V CDR1 and CDR2: MNHEY, SVGAGI. Trimming removed 0 bases at V and 0 bases at J, with 12 bases between. CDR3 in DNA: TGTGCCAGCAGTTACTCGTCGACTTTTAGCTCCTACGAGCAGTACTTC. This codes for CASSYSSTFSSYEQYF.

The rearrangement links TRBV5-1 to TRBJ2-5; TRBD2 agrees at 7 bases. J lost 7 bases, V lost 4 bases, and 13 bases had no gene match. The germline gives CDR1 SGHRS, CDR2 YFSETQ. The CDR3 runs 15 residues. CDR3 sequence: CASSPVAGPRGTQYF. The CDR3 DNA is TGCGCCAGCAGCCCCGTAGCGGGCCCCCGTGGGACCCAGTACTTC.

This clone was seen only once. V usage is TRBV29-1 and J usage is TRBJ1-1; D not certain. The length of the CDR3 is 15 residues. Trimming cost V 7 bases and J 0 bases, with 18 bases left between them. Germline V gives CDR1 SQVTM, CDR2 ANQGSEA. Here the CDR3 reads CSGYPVAGMNTEAFF. The CDR3 coding sequence is TGCAGCGGATACCCTGTGGCGGGTATGAACACTGAAGCTTTCTTT.

In this sample, this clone is medium-sized. This sequence joins TRBV28 and TRBJ2-7; TRBD1 matches 10 bases. CDR3 length equals 15 residues. Trimming removed 6 bases from V and 1 base from J; junction bases left unmatched: 6. Germline V gene sequence: CDR1 MDHEN, CDR2 SYDVKM. The DNA for the CDR3 is TGTGCCAGCAGCCTAGGGACAGGGGTTTCCTACGAGCAGTACTTC. Translated, it gives CASSLGTGVSYEQYF. The whole variable domain, filled in from reference TRBV28 and TRBJ2-7, reads DVKVTQSSRYLVKRTGEKVFLECVQDMDHENMFWYRQDPGLGLRLIYFSYDVKMKEKGDIPEGYSVSREKKERFSLILESASTNQTSMYLCASSLGTGVSYEQYFGPGTRLTVT.

V and J are TRBV4-3 and TRBJ2-7; 10 bases fit TRBD2. Per the germline V gene, CDR1 is LGHNA and CDR2 is YSLEER. V dropped 0 bases and J dropped 2; count of bases not matched to a gene: 4. This CDR3 has 16 residues. CDR3 DNA: TGCGCCAGCAGCCAAGAAGATACTAGCGGGACCTACGAGCAGTACTTC. Translated, it gives CASSQEDTSGTYEQYF.

This rearrangement joins TRBV29-1 to TRBJ2-7; 9 bases fit TRBD1. Looked up from germline, CDR1 is SQVTM and CDR2 is ANQGSEA. Trimming removed 4 bases from V and 7 bases from J; junction bases left unmatched: 14. The CDR3 loop spans 15 amino acids. CDR3 in amino acids: CSVVGRDRATGEQYF. CDR3 DNA sequence: TGCAGCGTTGTGGGGCGGGACAGGGCGACCGGTGAGCAGTACTTC.

V is TRBV11-2 and J is TRBJ2-3; D is ambiguous. Trimming stripped 4 bases from V and 5 bases from J, with 13 bases between. Germline V gives CDR1 SGHAT, CDR2 FQNNGV. The CDR3 has 14 amino acids. The CDR3 region has the DNA TGTGCCAGCAGCTCAGGCGGACGGGTAGATACGCAGTATTTT. Translating it yields CASSSGGRVDTQYF.

The rearrangement uses TRBV27 and TRBJ1-2; D is possibly TRBD1 (6 bases). Per the germline V gene, CDR1 is MNHEY and CDR2 is SMNVEV (reference sequence). The germline V and J ends were trimmed by 3 bases and 8 bases, with 13 bases remaining between them. The CDR3 runs to 13 residues. CDR3 nucleotide sequence: TGTGCCAGCAGTTTCAGGGGCGCGGGGGGCTACACCTTC. Translating gives CASSFRGAGGYTF.

This clone showed up just a few times. The chain combines TRBV7-9 with TRBJ1-2, with 9 positions matching TRBD1. Germline assignment: CDR1 SEHNR and CDR2 FQNEAQ (reference sequence). Trimming cost V 5 bases and J 8 bases; bases outside gene matches: 9. The CDR3 has 14 amino acids. The CDR3 region is CASSQGGTGIGYTF. The CDR3 DNA reads as TGTGCCAGCAGCCAAGGAGGGACAGGGATCGGCTACACCTTC.

As to this clone: No DNA is shown, since the ends of the CDR3 on it are uncertain; the CDR3 is the one TCRdb lists. The V call is TRBV19, the J call TRBJ1-1; the D call TRBD1 from the table was never checked on the DNA. From germline, CDR1 is LNHDA and CDR2 SQIVND (reference sequence). 14 amino acids form the CDR3, both terminal residues included. The CDR3 loop reads CASTSGQMNTEAFF.

For this clone: The limits of the CDR3 on the DNA are not certain, so only TCRdb's listed CDR3 is given. The chain joins TRBV13 to TRBJ2-3; no check of the table's D call, TRBD1, against the DNA was made. Inclusive of both ends, the CDR3 amounts to 14 amino acids. Germline V gene sequence: CDR1 PRHDT, CDR2 FYEKMQ (reference sequence). The chain's CDR3 is CASSLTPFGPGQYF.

The chain recombines TRBV24-1 with TRBJ2-2, with TRBD1 matching over 10 bases. The V gene end was trimmed by 12 bases and the J gene end by 4 bases; junction bases not matched to a gene: 10. There are 15 residues in the CDR3. Germline V gene sequence: CDR1 KGHDR, CDR2 SFDVKD. The CDR3 reads CALPPGQGTTGELFF. The CDR3 nucleotides read TGTGCCTTACCCCCGGGACAGGGGACCACCGGGGAGCTGTTTTTT.

The rearrangement uses TRBV4-1 and TRBJ1-6; D may be TRBD1 (6 bases). With 0 bases removed from V and 9 bases from J, the gap between germline ends came to 18 bases. CDR3 length: 17 amino acids. Germline lookup yields CDR1 MGHRA and CDR2 YSYEKL. The CDR3 DNA reads as TGCGCCAGCAGCCAAGATCGGGATTCGGGGGCTACTTCACCCCTCCACTTT. Protein: CASSQDRDSGATSPLHF.

The CDR3 DNA reads as TGTGCCAGCAGAAAAAACTACGAGCAGTTCTTC. Protein product: CASRKNYEQFF. V is TRBV12-3 or TRBV12-4 and J is TRBJ2-1; D is undetermined. This CDR3 comprises 11 residues. Trimming took 6 bases from V and 10 from J, leaving 10 bases between them.